This is a list of T cell receptor beta chains from one sample in a study of blood T cell repertoires in COVID-19. Sequencing used immunoSEQ multiplex PCR; TCRdb keeps in-frame clones, though not all of them. The table records more than 350,000 clones, 70% to 90% of them present only once. The sequenced sample consisted of peripheral blood. These TCRs come from a woman aged 25 to 39 with COVID-19, enrolled during active disease. The CDR3 runs from the conserved cysteine through the conserved F or W. The order of the fields is J gene, D gene, clone size, V gene, CDR3 DNA, CDR3 protein. The D gene is left open where the match is weak. Clone size is shown for a subset of rows, as once, few, many or a class of expanded clone.

J gene: TRBJ1-1
D gene: -
clone size: -
V gene: TRBV10-3
CDR3 DNA: TGTGCCATCAGCCGAACAGGGAACACTGAAGCTTTCTTT
CDR3 protein: CAISRTGNTEAFF

J gene: TRBJ2-5
D gene: -
clone size: -
V gene: TRBV18
CDR3 DNA: TGTGCCAGCTCATCCCTGAGGTCGGGGCAAGAGACCCAGTACTTC
CDR3 protein: CASSSLRSGQETQYF

J gene: TRBJ2-7
D gene: -
clone size: -
V gene: TRBV5-6
CDR3 DNA: TGTGCCAGCAGCTTGGTGTCGGGTAACGAGCAGTACTTC
CDR3 protein: CASSLVSGNEQYF

J gene: TRBJ2-5
D gene: TRBD2
clone size: once
V gene: TRBV4-2
CDR3 DNA: TGTGCCAGCAGCCCCCGGACTAGCTGGTACCAAGAGACCCAGTACTTC
CDR3 protein: CASSPRTSWYQETQYF

J gene: TRBJ1-6
D gene: -
clone size: -
V gene: TRBV30
CDR3 DNA: TGTGCCTGGAGTGTGGGCGTCCATAATTCACCCCTCCACTTT
CDR3 protein: CAWSVGVHNSPLHF

J gene: TRBJ2-7
D gene: TRBD1
clone size: -
V gene: TRBV5-1
CDR3 DNA: TGCGCCAGCAGCTTTTACAGGGGTTTGGAAACCGAGCAGTACTTC
CDR3 protein: CASSFYRGLETEQYF

J gene: TRBJ1-1
D gene: TRBD1
clone size: -
V gene: TRBV5-4
CDR3 DNA: TGTGCCAGCAGCTTGGACAGGGGCATGGCTGAAGCTTTCTTT
CDR3 protein: CASSLDRGMAEAFF

J gene: TRBJ1-3
D gene: -
clone size: -
V gene: TRBV11-2
CDR3 DNA: TGTGCCAGCAGCCACAACCCAGGGAACTCTGGAAACACCATATATTTT
CDR3 protein: CASSHNPGNSGNTIYF

J gene: TRBJ2-7
D gene: TRBD1
clone size: -
V gene: TRBV6-5
CDR3 DNA: TGTGCCAGCAGTCTAGACAGGGCGCCTTCCTACGAGCAGTACTTC
CDR3 protein: CASSLDRAPSYEQYF

J gene: TRBJ2-7
D gene: -
clone size: -
V gene: TRBV10-3
CDR3 DNA: TGTGCCATCAGTGAGTCGGCATTACACGAGCAGTACTTC
CDR3 protein: CAISESALHEQYF

J gene: TRBJ2-7
D gene: -
clone size: -
V gene: TRBV7-2
CDR3 DNA: TGTGCCAGCAGCTTGCGTTTCGACAGAGGGGGCTACGAGCAGTACTTC
CDR3 protein: CASSLRFDRGGYEQYF

J gene: TRBJ2-1
D gene: TRBD2
clone size: -
V gene: TRBV18
CDR3 DNA: TGTGCCAGCTCCCCGGGTAGCGGGAAGGGAAGGAATGAGCAGTTCTTC
CDR3 protein: CASSPGSGKGRNEQFF

J gene: TRBJ2-3
D gene: -
clone size: -
V gene: TRBV7-2
CDR3 DNA: TGTGCCAGCAGCTTAGGGCCCCTTCTAGTGTCGCAGTATTTT
CDR3 protein: CASSLGPLLVSQYF

J gene: TRBJ1-1
D gene: TRBD1
clone size: -
V gene: TRBV30
CDR3 DNA: TGTGCCTGGAGTGTAGGCGACAGGGGGCAAGCTTTCTTT
CDR3 protein: CAWSVGDRGQAFF

J gene: TRBJ1-4
D gene: TRBD1
clone size: -
V gene: TRBV7-9
CDR3 DNA: TGTGCCAGCAGCTTTACAGGGGCACTGTTTTTT
CDR3 protein: CASSFTGALFF

J gene: TRBJ2-2
D gene: TRBD2
clone size: -
V gene: TRBV9
CDR3 DNA: TGTGCCAGCAGCCCCCGGACTAGCGGGATAGTCGGGGAGCTGTTTTTT
CDR3 protein: CASSPRTSGIVGELFF

J gene: TRBJ2-1
D gene: TRBD2
clone size: -
V gene: TRBV7-3
CDR3 DNA: TGTGCCAGCAGCCGGGGGGAAGTCCCATACAATGAGCAGTTCTTC
CDR3 protein: CASSRGEVPYNEQFF

J gene: TRBJ2-2
D gene: -
clone size: -
V gene: TRBV29-1
CDR3 DNA: TGCAGCGTTAGCGCCGGTCCCGGGGAGCTGTTTTTT
CDR3 protein: CSVSAGPGELFF

J gene: TRBJ1-6
D gene: -
clone size: once
V gene: TRBV12-3/TRBV12-4
CDR3 DNA: TGTGCCAGCTACCGGGGTTCTAATTCACCCCTCCACTTT
CDR3 protein: CASYRGSNSPLHF

J gene: TRBJ2-7
D gene: -
clone size: -
V gene: TRBV20-1
CDR3 DNA: TGCAGTGCGAGCGACCGAGAGCAGTACTTC
CDR3 protein: CSASDREQYF

J gene: TRBJ2-1
D gene: TRBD1
clone size: -
V gene: TRBV4-1
CDR3 DNA: TGCGCCAGCAGTCCGACAGGGTCCGGCATAAGGGCATTTAATGAGCAGTTCTTC
CDR3 protein: CASSPTGSGIRAFNEQFF

J gene: TRBJ1-2
D gene: TRBD1
clone size: -
V gene: TRBV5-1
CDR3 DNA: TGCGCCAGCAGCTTGGCCGCGGGACAGGGCTATGGCTACACCTTC
CDR3 protein: CASSLAAGQGYGYTF

J gene: TRBJ1-1
D gene: TRBD1
clone size: -
V gene: TRBV30
CDR3 DNA: TGTGCCTGGAGGCGAACAGGGGGCACTGAAGCTTTCTTT
CDR3 protein: CAWRRTGGTEAFF

J gene: TRBJ2-7
D gene: TRBD2
clone size: -
V gene: TRBV7-3
CDR3 DNA: TGTGCCAGCAGCTTAACTAGGAGCGGGGCCCAGGCCTACGAGCAGTACTTC
CDR3 protein: CASSLTRSGAQAYEQYF

J gene: TRBJ2-7
D gene: TRBD2
clone size: -
V gene: TRBV20-1
CDR3 DNA: TGCAGTGCTAGTCGACTAGCGGGAGTCGGCGAGCAGTACTTC
CDR3 protein: CSASRLAGVGEQYF

J gene: TRBJ1-2
D gene: TRBD1
clone size: -
V gene: TRBV9
CDR3 DNA: TGTGCCAGCAGGGGGACAGGGGCCAACTATGGCTACACCTTC
CDR3 protein: CASRGTGANYGYTF

J gene: TRBJ1-4
D gene: TRBD1
clone size: once
V gene: TRBV10-3
CDR3 DNA: TGTGCCATCAGTCCCGGGGACAGGGATAATGAAAAACTGTTTTTT
CDR3 protein: CAISPGDRDNEKLFF

J gene: TRBJ2-5
D gene: -
clone size: -
V gene: TRBV11-2
CDR3 DNA: TGTGCCAGCAGGGACACCGGGGAGACCCAGTACTTC
CDR3 protein: CASRDTGETQYF

J gene: TRBJ2-7
D gene: TRBD2
clone size: -
V gene: TRBV11-2
CDR3 DNA: TGTGCCAGCAGCTTAGGGCGGACTAGTTCCTACGAGCAGTACTTC
CDR3 protein: CASSLGRTSSYEQYF

J gene: TRBJ2-3
D gene: -
clone size: -
V gene: TRBV6-5
CDR3 DNA: TGTGCCAGCAGAGACCCGGGACTACAGGGAGATACGCAGTATTTT
CDR3 protein: CASRDPGLQGDTQYF

J gene: TRBJ2-7
D gene: TRBD2
clone size: -
V gene: TRBV5-1
CDR3 DNA: TGCGCCAGCAGCTTGGTGGGTAGCGGGAACTACGAGCAGTACTTC
CDR3 protein: CASSLVGSGNYEQYF

J gene: TRBJ2-1
D gene: TRBD2
clone size: -
V gene: TRBV15
CDR3 DNA: TGTGCCACCAGCAGAGAACCGGGACTAGCAGGTGAGCAGTTCTTC
CDR3 protein: CATSREPGLAGEQFF

J gene: TRBJ2-5
D gene: TRBD1
clone size: -
V gene: TRBV6-5
CDR3 DNA: TGTGCCAGCAGCCGACAGGGCCAAGAGACCCAGTACTTC
CDR3 protein: CASSRQGQETQYF

J gene: TRBJ2-3
D gene: TRBD2
clone size: -
V gene: TRBV7-8
CDR3 DNA: TGTGCCAGCAGCCGACCCACTAGCGGGCCCAGCACAGATACGCAGTATTTT
CDR3 protein: CASSRPTSGPSTDTQYF

J gene: TRBJ2-7
D gene: TRBD2
clone size: -
V gene: TRBV5-5
CDR3 DNA: TGTGCCAGCAGCCCCGGACTAGCGGGAGGCTACGAGCAGTACTTC
CDR3 protein: CASSPGLAGGYEQYF

J gene: TRBJ2-4
D gene: TRBD1
clone size: -
V gene: TRBV7-9
CDR3 DNA: TGTGCCAGCAAGGCAGGGGGCTCGGACATTCAGTACTTC
CDR3 protein: CASKAGGSDIQYF

J gene: TRBJ2-7
D gene: TRBD1
clone size: few
V gene: TRBV9
CDR3 DNA: TGTGCCAGCAGCGTAGGACAGGGCGGCGAGCAGTACTTC
CDR3 protein: CASSVGQGGEQYF

J gene: TRBJ2-7
D gene: TRBD2
clone size: once
V gene: TRBV2
CDR3 DNA: TGTGCCAGCAGTGTGGGGACTAGCAGATACGAGCAGTACTTC
CDR3 protein: CASSVGTSRYEQYF

J gene: TRBJ2-1
D gene: -
clone size: -
V gene: TRBV24-1
CDR3 DNA: TGTGCCACCAGTGATTTGCGAGGGCACCAAAAAGGGTCCTACAATGAGCAGTTCTTC
CDR3 protein: CATSDLRGHQKGSYNEQFF

J gene: TRBJ2-7
D gene: -
clone size: -
V gene: TRBV15
CDR3 DNA: TGTGCCACCAGCAGAGATCGACAGGTTCCCTACGAGCAGTACTTC
CDR3 protein: CATSRDRQVPYEQYF

J gene: TRBJ1-5
D gene: -
clone size: -
V gene: TRBV19
CDR3 DNA: TGTGCCAGTAACAACAAACCGGGACACGGGCAGCCCCAGCATTTT
CDR3 protein: CASNNKPGHGQPQHF

J gene: TRBJ1-4
D gene: -
clone size: -
V gene: TRBV18
CDR3 DNA: TGTGCCAGCTCACCACAAGGGGCCAGTAATGAAAAACTGTTTTTT
CDR3 protein: CASSPQGASNEKLFF

J gene: TRBJ2-3
D gene: -
clone size: -
V gene: TRBV28
CDR3 DNA: TGTGCCAGCAGTTCTCAGGTGGATACGCAGTATTTT
CDR3 protein: CASSSQVDTQYF

J gene: TRBJ2-5
D gene: -
clone size: -
V gene: TRBV24-1
CDR3 DNA: TGTGCCACCAGTGATTGGGCAGAAGAAGAGACCCAGTACTTC
CDR3 protein: CATSDWAEEETQYF

J gene: TRBJ1-1
D gene: TRBD1
clone size: -
V gene: TRBV6-5
CDR3 DNA: TGTGCCAGCAGTTTCACCGGGACAGGGTATTACACTGAAGCTTTCTTT
CDR3 protein: CASSFTGTGYYTEAFF

J gene: TRBJ1-1
D gene: TRBD1
clone size: -
V gene: TRBV10-3
CDR3 DNA: TGTGCCACACTTGGGACAGTGAACACTGAAGCTTTCTTT
CDR3 protein: CATLGTVNTEAFF

J gene: TRBJ1-4
D gene: TRBD1
clone size: -
V gene: TRBV5-1
CDR3 DNA: TGCGCCAGCAGCCCGGGCCGAGGACAGGGTCCAACTAATGAAAAACTGTTTTTT
CDR3 protein: CASSPGRGQGPTNEKLFF

J gene: TRBJ2-1
D gene: TRBD1
clone size: -
V gene: TRBV7-9
CDR3 DNA: TGTGCCAGCAGCTTAGTAGGGACAGGGGTATCCAATGAGCAGTTCTTC
CDR3 protein: CASSLVGTGVSNEQFF

J gene: TRBJ2-1
D gene: TRBD2
clone size: few
V gene: TRBV7-2
CDR3 DNA: TGTGCCAGCAGCCTCACTAGCGGATTCTACAATGAGCAGTTCTTC
CDR3 protein: CASSLTSGFYNEQFF

J gene: TRBJ1-5
D gene: -
clone size: -
V gene: TRBV5-5
CDR3 DNA: TGTGCCAGCACAGGGGATAGCAATCAGCCCCAGCATTTT
CDR3 protein: CASTGDSNQPQHF

J gene: TRBJ2-3
D gene: TRBD2
clone size: -
V gene: TRBV10-1
CDR3 DNA: TGCGCCAGCAGCCCGGGAGGCGGGAGCACAGATACGCAGTATTTT
CDR3 protein: CASSPGGGSTDTQYF

J gene: TRBJ2-7
D gene: -
clone size: -
V gene: TRBV5-6
CDR3 DNA: TGTGCCAGCAGCTCCGGACAGTCTCTCTGGTATGACGAGCAGTACTTC
CDR3 protein: CASSSGQSLWYDEQYF

J gene: TRBJ1-2
D gene: -
clone size: -
V gene: TRBV28
CDR3 DNA: TGTGCCAGCAGTTTCCTAGGTCAGAACTATGGCTACACCTTC
CDR3 protein: CASSFLGQNYGYTF

J gene: TRBJ1-2
D gene: TRBD1
clone size: -
V gene: TRBV5-1
CDR3 DNA: TGCGCCAGCAGCTCAGCCCCGGACAGGGATGGCTACACCTTC
CDR3 protein: CASSSAPDRDGYTF

J gene: TRBJ1-2
D gene: -
clone size: -
V gene: TRBV28
CDR3 DNA: TGTGCCAGCAGTTACGGAAGACAGGCCACAATTAATGGCTACACCTTC
CDR3 protein: CASSYGRQATINGYTF

J gene: TRBJ2-5
D gene: TRBD2
clone size: -
V gene: TRBV27
CDR3 DNA: TGTGCCAGCAGTTTCCTGGGGGGGAGGGGAGAGACCCAGTACTTC
CDR3 protein: CASSFLGGRGETQYF

J gene: TRBJ2-2
D gene: TRBD2
clone size: -
V gene: TRBV7-2
CDR3 DNA: TGTGCCAGCAGCTCCATCTCCGGACTAGCCGCGAACACCGGGGAGCTGTTTTTT
CDR3 protein: CASSSISGLAANTGELFF